The 30 T cell receptor beta chains in this list originate from one sample, sequenced in a study of blood T cells in healthy people across ages. Using a J-beta primer mix together with a sample-barcoded 5' primer, a second PCR was run for roughly 7 to 12 cycles. Each CDR3 protein is one row after TCRdb ran MiXCR on the 5' RACE reads. This sample has about 770,000 distinct CDR3 sequences, with approximately 48% found just once. Specimen: blood. Receptor source: a man aged 55-75 years in good health.

V usage is TRBV5-1 and J usage is TRBJ2-5; the match to TRBD1 covers 7 bases. The assigned J gene may be wrong: the sequence end matches TRBJ2-7 better. CDR1 is SGHRS, CDR2 YFSETQ, per germline. The CDR3 totals 15 residues. The CDR3 region is CASSVTGQTIYEQYF. DNA for the CDR3: TGCGCCAGCAGCGTAACGGGACAGACAATCTACGAGCAGTACTTC.

This clonotype was found a few times. The CDR3 sequence: CAWRHLGDRGYEQYF. The CDR3 DNA reads as TGTGCCTGGAGGCACCTTGGGGACAGGGGCTACGAGCAGTACTTC. The J gene is TRBJ2-7, the V gene TRBV30, with TRBD1 matching over 10 bases. Germline CDR1 and CDR2: GTSNPN and SVGIG (reference sequence). V shed 3 bases and J 3 bases; nucleotides not matched to a gene: 8. The CDR3 is 15 amino acids. The full variable domain, rest sourced from reference TRBV30 and TRBJ2-7, is SQTIHQWPATLVQPVGSPLSLECTVEGTSNPNLYWYRQAAGRGLQLLFYSVGIGQISSEVPQNLSASRPQDRQFILSSKKLLLSDSGFYLCAWRHLGDRGYEQYFGPGTRLTVT.

There are a few counts of this clonotype. The chain uses TRBV7-2 and TRBJ2-7, with TRBD2 matching 13 bases. CDR1 SGHTA and CDR2 FQGNSA come from the germline V gene. This CDR3 is built from 18 residues. Unmatched junction bases numbered 7, after V lost 2 bases and J lost 0 bases. The CDR3 nucleotides are TGTGCCAGCAGCTTATCGACTAGCGGGGGGCGGAGCTCCTACGAGCAGTACTTC. Amino acid sequence: CASSLSTSGGRSSYEQYF.

In regard to this clonotype: It is likely a read error, because the conserved phenylalanine at the end of the CDR3 is missing. V gene TRBV7-2 combines with J gene TRBJ2-7; D may be TRBD1 (5 bases). The CDR3 totals 14 residues. CDR1 is SGHTA, CDR2 FQGNSA, per germline. V lost 3 bases, J lost 2 bases, and 11 bases lay in between. Here the CDR3 reads CASSFRQGAYEQYY. Here the CDR3 DNA reads TGTGCCAGCAGCTTTCGGCAGGGCGCCTACGAGCAGTACTAC.

The rearrangement uses TRBV14 and TRBJ2-1; TRBD1 matches at 9 bases. Trimming cost V 4 bases and J 4 bases; bases outside gene matches: 5. Germline assignment: CDR1 SGHDN and CDR2 FVKESK. The CDR3 is 15 amino acids. In DNA form, the CDR3 reads TGTGCCAGCAGCCCTACAGGGGGCCTTTACAATGAGCAGTTCTTC. Translated, it gives CASSPTGGLYNEQFF.

The rearrangement links TRBV7-8 to TRBJ2-7, with D unclear. Germline values: CDR1 SGHVS, CDR2 FQNEAQ. This CDR3 spans 15 amino acids. V was trimmed by 3 bases and J by 2 bases, leaving 14 bases between them. DNA of the CDR3: TGTGCCAGCAGCTTGCTGCAGCGAGCTACCTACGAGCAGTACTTC. This codes for CASSLLQRATYEQYF.

The genes are TRBV20-1 and TRBJ1-2; D ambiguous. Germline-derived CDR1 and CDR2 are DFQATT and SNEGSKA (reference sequence). Trimming shortened V by 0 bases and J by 0 bases, and 8 bases separated the two germline ends. This CDR3 region has 14 residues. CDR3: CSARDLQSNYGYTF. The CDR3 nucleotides read TGCAGTGCTAGAGATCTACAGTCTAACTATGGCTACACCTTC.

The chain has TRBV4-3 and TRBJ2-3; unclear D gene. Per the germline V gene, CDR1 is LGHNA and CDR2 is YSLEER. Trimming took 7 bases from V and 1 from J, leaving 12 bases between them. This CDR3 is built from 14 residues. CDR3 nucleotides: TGCGCCAGCAACCCTAACTCAGGCACAGATACGCAGTATTTT. As protein: CASNPNSGTDTQYF.

The J gene is TRBJ2-5, the V gene TRBV30, with TRBD2 matching 11 bases. J gave up 12 bases and V 1 base, and 7 bases lay outside the gene matches. In germline, CDR1 is GTSNPN, CDR2 SVGIG (reference sequence). CDR3 length: 13 residues. CDR3 nucleotide sequence: TGTGCCTGGAGTGGGGAGCTAGCGGGGGGCGAGTACTTC. Protein product: CAWSGELAGGEYF.

Comment on this clonotype: This sequence may be a read error, since a much larger clone differs from it by one base. This rearrangement joins TRBV7-9 to TRBJ1-4; possibly TRBD1 for D (5 bases). The ends were cut back, 5 bases at V and 6 bases at J, with 10 bases in the middle. CDR3 size: 13 residues. Per germline, CDR1 SEHNR and CDR2 FQNEAQ (reference sequence). CDR3 sequence: CASSDRDDEKLFF. The CDR3 DNA reads TGTGCCAGCAGCGACCGGGACGATGAAAAACTGTTTTTT.

This clonotype has a count of ten or more. V and J are TRBV13 and TRBJ2-7, with 8 bases matching TRBD2. The germline gives CDR1 PRHDT, CDR2 FYEKMQ (reference sequence). The CDR3 has 14 residues. V trimming: 5 bases; J trimming: 3 bases; junction bases outside the gene matches: 6. The CDR3 DNA sequence: TGTGCCAGCAGCGTCCGGGGGGGCAACTACGAGCAGTACTTC. Protein sequence: CASSVRGGNYEQYF.

This clonotype has more than one count but fewer than ten. This chain joins TRBV20-1 and TRBJ2-7; no clear D. CDR1 is DFQATT, CDR2 SNEGSKA, per germline (reference sequence). V lost 4 bases, J lost 1 base, and 23 bases lay in between. The CDR3 runs to 17 residues. The chain's CDR3 is CSATSAAHFKNSYEQYF. The CDR3 bases are TGCAGTGCTACTTCGGCAGCGCACTTTAAGAATTCCTACGAGCAGTACTTC.

At least ten counts were recorded for this clonotype. The chain joins TRBV5-1 to TRBJ2-1; weak D call: TRBD2 (5 bases). Germline V gene sequence: CDR1 SGHRS, CDR2 YFSETQ. This CDR3 is built from 14 residues. Trimming left V 3 bases short and J 4 bases short, with 11 bases between. Here the CDR3 DNA reads TGCGCCAGCAGCTCCTGGAGCGGATACAATGAGCAGTTCTTC. It yields the protein CASSSWSGYNEQFF. Supplemented by reference TRBV5-1 and TRBJ2-1, the full variable domain reads KAGVTQTPRYLIKTRGQQVTLSCSPISGHRSVSWYQQTPGQGLQFLFEYFSETQRNKGNFPGRFSGRQFSNSRSEMNVSTLELGDSALYLCASSSWSGYNEQFFGPGTRLTVL.

This clonotype was observed at least ten times. J is TRBJ1-6 and V is TRBV6-6, with 9 bases fitting TRBD1. The CDR3 sequence is 15 residues long. V shed 3 bases and J 10 bases; nucleotides not matched to a gene: 7. The germline gives CDR1 MNHNY, CDR2 SVGAGI (reference sequence). The CDR3 DNA is TGTGCCAGCAGTTATGTGGACAGGGGTGGGTCACCCCTCCACTTT. It specifies CASSYVDRGGSPLHF.

This clonotype was seen only a few times. The rearrangement uses TRBV5-1 and TRBJ2-5; no definite D call. Germline V gene lookup returns CDR1 SGHRS and CDR2 YFSETQ. The CDR3 totals 12 residues. V lost 2 bases to trimming and J lost 7 bases, with 9 bases between them. CDR3 region: CASSFDVSTQYF. CDR3 DNA: TGCGCCAGCAGCTTCGATGTTTCGACCCAGTACTTC.

This clonotype was detected ten times or more. The chain recombines TRBV6-2 or TRBV6-3 with TRBJ2-7; perhaps TRBD2 as D (6 bases). V lost 4 bases and J 2 bases, leaving 21 bases between the germline ends. Germline V gene data show CDR1 as MNHEY and CDR2 as SVGEGT. The CDR3 covers 17 residues. The CDR3 sequence: CASSSVRRGHQPYEQYF. DNA of the CDR3: TGTGCCAGCAGTTCGGTCAGGAGGGGCCACCAACCCTACGAGCAGTACTTC.

The rearrangement joins TRBV7-2 to TRBJ2-2, with D possibly TRBD1 on 5 matching bases. Trimming pared 6 bases from V and 4 bases from J, leaving 9 bases between. Germline V lookup: CDR1 SGHTA, CDR2 FQGNSA. The CDR3 runs to 13 residues. This chain's CDR3 is CASRRQTTGELFF. The DNA of the CDR3 is TGTGCCAGCAGACGACAGACCACCGGGGAGCTGTTTTTT.

This clonotype appeared a few times. V usage is TRBV12-3 or TRBV12-4 and J usage is TRBJ2-1, with D possibly TRBD1 on 6 matching bases. This CDR3 region has 13 residues. The V end lost 6 bases, the J end lost 5 bases, and 11 bases lay between the germline ends. This chain's CDR3 is CASRGTGNNEQFF. The CDR3 bases are TGTGCCAGCAGGGGTACAGGGAACAATGAGCAGTTCTTC.

The chain joins TRBV7-9 to TRBJ2-3; TRBD2 agrees at 8 bases. The CDR3 is made up of 16 amino acids. The trim removed 2 bases at V and 2 bases at J, leaving 6 bases unmatched. Germline CDR1 reads SEHNR; CDR2 reads FQNEAQ (reference sequence). CDR3 region: CASSLIAGKNTDTQYF. In DNA form, the CDR3 reads TGTGCCAGCAGCTTAATAGCGGGGAAAAACACAGATACGCAGTATTTT.

This clonotype was detected many times. The rearrangement joins TRBV2 to TRBJ2-7; TRBD1 might be the D (6 bases). The V and J ends lost 5 bases and 7 bases respectively, with 9 bases between them. The CDR3 runs to 11 residues. Looked up from germline, CDR1 is SNHLY and CDR2 is FYNNEI. DNA for the CDR3: TGTGCCAGCAGTACTACAGGGGAGCAGTACTTC. Translation: CASSTTGEQYF.

This clonotype occurred a few times. The chain carries TRBV25-1 and TRBJ2-5, with TRBD2 matching over 9 bases. The J call is doubtful: the DNA matches TRBJ2-7 better. The CDR3 has 14 amino acids. Germline CDR1 MGHDK, CDR2 SYGVNS. The CDR3 nucleotides are TGTGCCAGCAGTGACGGACTAGCGTTGAGCGAGCAGTACTTC. Translating it yields CASSDGLALSEQYF.

The chain uses TRBV20-1 and TRBJ1-2; unclear D gene. CDR1 is DFQATT, CDR2 SNEGSKA, per germline (reference sequence). Trimming pared 6 bases from V and 1 base from J, leaving 12 bases between. The CDR3 is 13 residues long. CDR3 nucleotide sequence: TGCAGTGCCAACCACCGGGGTAACTATGGCTACACCTTC. This codes for CSANHRGNYGYTF.

J is TRBJ1-4 and V is TRBV3-1, with D perhaps matching TRBD1 (6 bases). This CDR3 region has 16 residues. V was cut by 4 bases and J by 0 bases, with 12 bases left in between. Germline CDR1 LGHDT, CDR2 YNNKEL (reference sequence). CDR3 sequence: CASSPRGGTTNEKLFF. In DNA form, the CDR3 reads TGTGCCAGCAGCCCCAGAGGGGGTACAACTAATGAAAAACTGTTTTTT.

V usage is TRBV6-2 or TRBV6-3 and J usage is TRBJ2-1; TRBD1 matches 8 bases. The germline V gene has CDR1 MNHEY and CDR2 SVGEGT. This CDR3 region has 15 residues. Germline trimming cut 7 bases from V and 0 bases from J; bases unmatched to any gene: 5. CDR3 bases: TGTGCCAGCATGTACGGGACAGGCTCCTACAATGAGCAGTTCTTC. It yields the protein CASMYGTGSYNEQFF.

The V call is TRBV30, the J call TRBJ2-3, with unresolved D. Germline V gives CDR1 GTSNPN, CDR2 SVGIG (reference sequence). This CDR3 contains 11 residues. Trimming took off 3 bases at V and 6 bases at J, with 7 bases between the two ends. In DNA form, the CDR3 reads TGTGCCTGGAGGGAAGCGGATACGCAGTATTTT. This sequence encodes CAWREADTQYF.

The chain is built from TRBV5-1 and TRBJ2-3; 7 bases are shared with TRBD1. From germline, CDR1 is SGHRS and CDR2 YFSETQ. With V trimmed by 6 bases and J by 2 bases, 15 bases remained unmatched. The CDR3 totals 17 residues. CDR3 nucleotide sequence: TGCGCCAGCAAAGTCCGGGCGGCAGGGGGAATCACAGATACGCAGTATTTT. It encodes CASKVRAAGGITDTQYF.

There are a few counts of this clonotype. The CDR3 nucleotides read TGCAGTGCTAAGCGGGGTGGCTACACCTTC. Its translation: CSAKRGGYTF. The gene calls are TRBV20-1 and TRBJ1-2; no firm D call. Between the trimmed V and J ends, which lost 4 bases and 7 bases, there was a span of 7 bases. This CDR3 has 10 residues. CDR1 and CDR2 from the germline V gene are DFQATT and SNEGSKA (reference sequence).

The gene calls are TRBV5-1 and TRBJ2-1; 9 bases are a match to TRBD2. CDR3 size: 16 residues. Germline-derived CDR1 and CDR2 are SGHRS and YFSETQ. After removal of 4 bases from V and 8 bases from J, the junction contained 13 bases not matched to a gene. The CDR3 protein is CASSPWIAGGPHEQFF. CDR3 sequence (DNA): TGCGCCAGCAGCCCTTGGATTGCGGGGGGGCCCCATGAGCAGTTCTTC.

In this sample, this clonotype turned up a few times. The V gene is TRBV4-3, the J gene TRBJ1-1; 7 bases agree with TRBD1. Germline assignment: CDR1 LGHNA and CDR2 YSLEER. After removal of 0 bases from V and 4 bases from J, the junction contained 8 bases not matched to a gene. The CDR3 extends over 16 amino acids. The CDR3 DNA is TGCGCCAGCAGCCAAGATGTGGCAGGGGGTCCCACTGAAGCTTTCTTT. This codes for CASSQDVAGGPTEAFF.

The chain links TRBV5-1 to TRBJ2-3; a possible D gene is TRBD1 (6 bases). Trimming took off 0 bases at V and 3 bases at J, with 11 bases between the two ends. This CDR3 contains 15 residues. CDR1 is SGHRS, CDR2 YFSETQ, per germline. The CDR3 here is CASSLEGGWTDTQYF. The CDR3 nucleotides are TGCGCCAGCAGCTTGGAAGGGGGTTGGACAGATACGCAGTATTTT.